This passage covers 18 T cell receptor beta chains from one sample sequenced in a study of blood T cell repertoires in COVID-19. Sequencing was performed with immunoSEQ multiplex PCR; in TCRdb, only in-frame clones are kept and a portion is missing. This sample has 70,000 to 95,000 clones; roughly 88% occur once, and the top ten carry approximately 8.7%. Input material: peripheral blood. Every receptor here comes from a woman aged 70-85 years with acute or convalescent COVID-19.

CDR3 DNA: TGTGCCAGCAGCCCCCGGGTGGCCAGTGGCTACGAGCAGTACTTC. It codes for CASSPRVASGYEQYF. V gene TRBV3-1 (or the pseudogene TRBV3-2) combines with J gene TRBJ2-7; D is unclear. V lost 4 bases, J lost 3 bases, and 16 bases lay in between. The CDR3 is 15 residues long. From germline, CDR1 is LGHDT and CDR2 YNNKEL (reference sequence).

The genes are TRBV18 and TRBJ2-1, with 8 nucleotides matching TRBD2. This CDR3 comprises 15 residues. Per the germline V gene, CDR1 is KGHSH and CDR2 is LQKENI. V lost 4 bases and J lost 4; bases outside the gene matches: 6. Here the CDR3 reads CASSQLLAEYNEQFF. DNA of the CDR3: TGTGCCAGCTCACAACTACTAGCGGAGTACAATGAGCAGTTCTTC.

This clone was counted a few times. The chain employs TRBV18 and TRBJ2-7, with 8 bases aligning to TRBD2. The CDR3 is made up of 16 amino acids. V dropped 4 bases and J dropped 5; count of bases not matched to a gene: 13. The germline CDR1 and CDR2 sequences are KGHSH and LQKENI. CDR3 sequence: CASSRNSGGRFDEQYF. The CDR3 nucleotides are TGTGCCAGCTCACGGAATTCGGGCGGGAGGTTCGACGAGCAGTACTTC. Using reference TRBV18 and TRBJ2-7 for the parts outside the CDR3, the full variable domain is NAGVMQNPRHLVRRRGQEARLRCSPMKGHSHVYWYRQLPEEGLKFMVYLQKENIIDESGMPKERFSAEFPKEGPSILRIQQVVRGDSAAYFCASSRNSGGRFDEQYFGPGTRLTVT.

J is TRBJ2-1 and V is TRBV10-3, with 8 positions matching TRBD1. Trimming at V came to 10 bases and at J to 5 bases, leaving 4 bases not matched to a gene. The germline gives CDR1 ENHRY, CDR2 SYGVKD. The CDR3 has 12 residues. The CDR3 nucleotides are TGTGCCACGGGGACAGGAAACAATGAGCAGTTCTTC. Protein sequence: CATGTGNNEQFF.

The chain uses TRBV6-1 and TRBJ2-1; 9 nucleotides agree with TRBD2. The J segment lost 4 bases and the V segment lost 4 bases, leaving 8 bases of the junction unmatched. This CDR3 spans 16 amino acids. Germline V CDR1 and CDR2: MNHNS, SASEGT. The CDR3 DNA follows: TGTGCCAGCAGTGTAATAGCGGGAGCGGGATACAATGAGCAGTTCTTC. As protein: CASSVIAGAGYNEQFF.

The rearrangement links TRBV19 to TRBJ2-6; the match to TRBD1 covers 9 bases. Germline V gene data show CDR1 as LNHDA and CDR2 as SQIVND (reference sequence). J lost 3 bases, V lost 1 base, and 4 bases had no gene match. CDR3 length equals 17 residues. The CDR3 loop is CASSIGTGVSGANVLTF. CDR3 nucleotides: TGTGCCAGTAGTATAGGGACAGGGGTAAGTGGGGCCAACGTCCTGACTTTC.

The rearrangement links TRBV21-1 to TRBJ2-3; no check of the table's D call, TRBD2, against the DNA was made. TRBV21-1 has pseudogene status. The CDR3 consists of 16 residues. In DNA form, the CDR3 reads TGTGCCAGCAGCCCGAAGGGGGGGGAGAGCACAGATACGCAGTATTTT. Translated: CASSPKGGESTDTQYF.

The chain uses TRBV7-8 and TRBJ2-1; 10 positions match TRBD2. The CDR3 totals 17 residues. Germline-derived CDR1 and CDR2 are SGHVS and FQNEAQ. V trimming: 5 bases; J trimming: 10 bases; junction bases outside the gene matches: 17. This chain's CDR3 is CASSRIRFSGGREEQFF. CDR3 DNA: TGTGCCAGCAGCCGCATAAGGTTTAGCGGGGGGAGGGAGGAGCAGTTCTTC.

The chain uses TRBV6-5 and TRBJ2-3; D is perhaps TRBD1 (6 bases). Germline-derived CDR1 and CDR2 are MNHEY and SVGAGI. This CDR3 comprises 14 residues. V was clipped by 7 bases and J by 0 bases, with 11 bases between them. The CDR3 DNA reads TGTGCCAGCATTCGGACAGTAAGCACAGATACGCAGTATTTT. Protein sequence: CASIRTVSTDTQYF.

The chain employs TRBV19 and TRBJ2-2, with 7 bases aligning to TRBD1. This CDR3 comprises 19 residues. With V trimmed by 0 bases and J by 3 bases, 13 bases remained unmatched. Germline V lookup: CDR1 LNHDA, CDR2 SQIVND (reference sequence). CDR3 sequence: CASSIDRDSLRWDTGELFF. CDR3 bases: TGTGCCAGTAGTATAGACCGGGACAGCTTGAGGTGGGACACCGGGGAGCTGTTTTTT.

This chain joins TRBV5-1 and TRBJ2-1; weak D call: TRBD1 (6 bases). V gave up 6 bases and J gave up 3 bases, with 10 bases separating them. The germline CDR1 and CDR2 sequences are SGHRS and YFSETQ. The CDR3 is 13 residues long. The CDR3 sequence: CASISRGYNEQFF. The CDR3 DNA follows: TGCGCCAGCATTTCCAGGGGCTACAATGAGCAGTTCTTC. Full variable domain (missing parts from reference TRBV5-1 and TRBJ2-1): KAGVTQTPRYLIKTRGQQVTLSCSPISGHRSVSWYQQTPGQGLQFLFEYFSETQRNKGNFPGRFSGRQFSNSRSEMNVSTLELGDSALYLCASISRGYNEQFFGPGTRLTVL.

CDR3 region: CASSPNRGNNEQFF. The CDR3 bases are TGTGCCAGCTCACCCAACAGGGGGAACAATGAGCAGTTCTTC. The chain joins TRBV18 to TRBJ2-1; 8 nucleotides align to TRBD1. The V gene end was trimmed by 3 bases and the J gene end by 5 bases; junction bases not matched to a gene: 3. The germline V gene has CDR1 KGHSH and CDR2 LQKENI. CDR3 length: 14 residues.

The DNA of the CDR3 is TGTGCCAGCAGAGGGACAGGGGGCGTGGAGACCCAGTACTTC. It translates to CASRGTGGVETQYF. The rearrangement joins TRBV6-5 to TRBJ2-5; 12 bases are shared with TRBD1. The J segment lost 5 bases and the V segment lost 6 bases, leaving 4 bases of the junction unmatched. The CDR3 has 14 residues. Germline-derived CDR1 and CDR2 are MNHEY and SVGAGI.

This sequence joins TRBV4-2 and TRBJ1-6, with 10 bases fitting TRBD1. The germline V gene has CDR1 LGHNA and CDR2 YNFKEQ. The CDR3 has 22 amino acids. The V and J ends lost 0 bases and 0 bases, in that order; junction bases with no gene match: 14. CDR3 residues: CASSQDPPRTGGYNSYNSPLHF. CDR3 bases: TGTGCCAGCAGCCAAGACCCCCCTAGGACAGGGGGTTATAACTCCTATAATTCACCCCTCCACTTT.

The rearrangement uses TRBV28 and TRBJ2-5, with a tentative D call TRBD2 (5 bases). Germline lookup yields CDR1 MDHEN and CDR2 SYDVKM. V gave up 2 bases and J gave up 5 bases, with 12 bases separating them. CDR3 length equals 14 residues. CDR3 in DNA: TGTGCCAGCAGTTTAAGTCGGAGGCCGGAGACCCAGTACTTC. Its translation: CASSLSRRPETQYF.

The chain has TRBV5-1 and TRBJ2-1; the match to TRBD2 covers 15 bases. Germline-derived CDR1 and CDR2 are SGHRS and YFSETQ. J lost 8 bases, V lost 3 bases, and 9 bases had no gene match. The CDR3 is 17 residues long. The CDR3 loop is CASSSGLAGGFFDEQFF. CDR3 nucleotides: TGCGCCAGCAGCTCCGGACTAGCGGGAGGGTTTTTCGATGAGCAGTTCTTC. The full variable domain, rest sourced from reference TRBV5-1 and TRBJ2-1, is KAGVTQTPRYLIKTRGQQVTLSCSPISGHRSVSWYQQTPGQGLQFLFEYFSETQRNKGNFPGRFSGRQFSNSRSEMNVSTLELGDSALYLCASSSGLAGGFFDEQFFGPGTRLTVL.

This sequence joins TRBV29-1 and TRBJ1-2; no reliable D call. This CDR3 has 12 residues. Trimming took off 6 bases at V and 8 bases at J, with 16 bases between the two ends. The germline CDR1 and CDR2 sequences are SQVTM and ANQGSEA. CDR3 residues: CSVAHIGRGYTF. In DNA form, the CDR3 reads TGCAGCGTCGCACATATTGGGAGAGGCTACACCTTC.

The table lists this clone with a few counts. The rearrangement uses TRBV2 and TRBJ2-3; D remains unclear. Trimming shortened V by 6 bases and J by 5 bases, and 12 bases separated the two germline ends. The CDR3 loop spans 13 amino acids. The V gene's germline CDR1 is SNHLY and CDR2 FYNNEI. The CDR3 here is CASRATELDTQYF. In DNA form, the CDR3 reads TGTGCCAGCAGGGCCACGGAGTTAGATACGCAGTATTTT.